The text below deals with one TCR beta chain. Per the germline V gene, CDR1 is SGDLS and CDR2 is YYNGEE. V was shortened by 3 bases and J by 0 bases, with 15 bases between the two germline ends. The CDR3 loop spans 16 amino acids. These data come from a study of T-cell memory formation after mild COVID-19. TCRdb fed the 5' RACE reads into MiXCR, producing one record per CDR3 protein. Found here are fewer than 600,000 distinct CDR3 sequences, approximately 21% of them singletons; the top ten hold roughly 8.3%. The sample was PBMCs or a T cell subset sorted from them (not recorded which). The receptor was isolated from an adult woman who had mild COVID-19 (a few samples of this study predate the infection). Cell type and time point are not known. The V and J genes are TRBV9 and TRBJ1-1; D not resolved. CDR3 DNA: TGTGCCAGCAGCGCCAGGACGGGAACGGTGAACACTGAAGCTTTCTTT. Its protein product is CASSARTGTVNTEAFF.